The 13 T cell receptor beta chains below all came from one sample that was sequenced in a study of OX40 agonist ivuxolimab in advanced cancers. Library method: the immunoSEQ multiplex PCR assay. TCRdb took this table from immuneACCESS and kept in-frame rearrangements with V and J called. Such tables lack part of the clones; where checked against another copy, unresolved V genes explain under half of the gap, and the rest is unexplained. Recorded for this sample are about 54,000 clones; approximately 91% of them occurred a single time. Together, the top ten hold roughly an eighth of the sample. This specimen was CD4+ or CD8+ T cells sorted from blood, taken in a trial of the OX40 agonist ivuxolimab. Source of these receptors: an adult with an advanced solid tumor such as melanoma, head and neck, liver or kidney cancer.

The genes are TRBV5-6 and TRBJ2-7; 9 nucleotides agree with TRBD1. Looked up from germline, CDR1 is SGHDT and CDR2 is YYEEEE. V shed 2 bases and J 3 bases; nucleotides not matched to a gene: 3. This CDR3 comprises 14 residues. The CDR3 nucleotides read TGTGCCAGCAGCTTTGGGGACAGGGACTACGAGCAGTACTTC. Encoded protein: CASSFGDRDYEQYF.

The CDR3 sequence is CASSLAQQGYEQYF. The CDR3 bases are TGCGCCAGCAGCTTGGCCCAACAGGGCTACGAGCAGTACTTC. The chain couples TRBV5-1 to TRBJ2-7; TRBD1 is a possible D gene (6 bases). The germline gives CDR1 SGHRS, CDR2 YFSETQ. The V end was cut by 0 bases, the J end by 3 bases, with 10 bases between. The CDR3 spans 14 residues.

This clone occurred once. The V gene is TRBV28, the J gene TRBJ2-5; no clear D. The J call is doubtful: the DNA matches TRBJ2-7 better. CDR3 length equals 11 residues. The germline V gene encodes CDR1 MDHEN and CDR2 SYDVKM. CDR3 in amino acids: CASSLAYEQYF. The CDR3 coding sequence is TGTGCCAGCAGTCTCGCCTACGAGCAGTACTTC.

The rearrangement uses TRBV5-1 and TRBJ2-7; a weak D match, TRBD2 (6 bases). The CDR3 has 15 amino acids. The V gene's germline CDR1 is SGHRS and CDR2 YFSETQ. V was pared by 4 bases and J by 0 bases, with 14 bases between. CDR3 sequence (DNA): TGCGCCAGCAGCCCTCGACTAGGAAGCTCCTACGAGCAGTACTTC. It yields the protein CASSPRLGSSYEQYF.

The chain is built from TRBV28 and TRBJ1-6; D not resolved. CDR3 size: 15 residues. V lost 5 bases and J 3 bases, leaving 11 bases between the germline ends. Germline V gene sequence: CDR1 MDHEN, CDR2 SYDVKM. Written as DNA, the CDR3 is TGTGCCAGCAGTGCCGCCCTTGGCTATAATTCACCCCTCCACTTT. It specifies CASSAALGYNSPLHF.

V usage is TRBV6-6 and J usage is TRBJ1-6; tentatively, D is TRBD1 (6 bases). V shed 5 bases and J shed 10 bases, with 12 bases lying between them. This CDR3 contains 13 residues. The germline gives CDR1 MNHNY, CDR2 SVGAGI (reference sequence). The CDR3 sequence is CASSNRVESPLHF. The CDR3 bases are TGTGCCAGCAGTAACAGGGTCGAGTCACCCCTCCACTTT.

This rearrangement joins TRBV9 to TRBJ1-4; no firm D call. The CDR3 spans 13 residues. The V and J ends lost 2 bases and 8 bases respectively, with 10 bases between them. Looked up from germline, CDR1 is SGDLS and CDR2 is YYNGEE. The CDR3 here is CASSVPGLEKLFF. The CDR3 DNA reads TGTGCCAGCAGCGTTCCTGGGTTGGAAAAACTGTTTTTT.

The V and J genes are TRBV6-5 and TRBJ1-5, with unresolved D. This CDR3 is built from 15 residues. V was cut by 2 bases and J by 1 base, with 9 bases left in between. Germline V CDR1 and CDR2: MNHEY, SVGAGI. CDR3 DNA sequence: TGTGCCAGCAGTTACGGCACAGCCAGCAATCAGCCCCAGCATTTT. This encodes CASSYGTASNQPQHF.

The rearrangement uses TRBV19 and TRBJ1-6, with TRBD1 as a possible D gene (6 bases). CDR3 length: 12 amino acids. Germline-derived CDR1 and CDR2 are LNHDA and SQIVND (reference sequence). Trimming removed 9 bases from V and 6 bases from J, with 9 bases in between. The CDR3 nucleotides are TGTGCCAGCGGGACACGTAATTCACCCCTCCACTTT. Amino acids: CASGTRNSPLHF.

This clone was counted a few times. The rearrangement joins TRBV5-6 to TRBJ1-2, with D hard to call. V was cut by 4 bases and J by 1 base, with 20 bases left in between. The germline CDR1 and CDR2 sequences are SGHDT and YYEEEE. The CDR3 sequence is 17 residues long. The CDR3 spells CASSPLVGRIDNYGYTF. Here the CDR3 DNA reads TGTGCCAGCAGCCCCTTGGTGGGCAGGATAGATAACTATGGCTACACCTTC.

V and J are TRBV9 and TRBJ2-1; D unresolved. The CDR3 contains 11 residues. Between the trimmed V and J ends, which lost 0 bases and 8 bases, there was a span of 3 bases. Germline assignment: CDR1 SGDLS and CDR2 YYNGEE. The DNA of the CDR3 is TGTGCCAGCAGCGTAGGTGATGAGCAGTTCTTC. The encoded protein is CASSVGDEQFF. Using reference TRBV9 and TRBJ2-1 for the parts outside the CDR3, the full variable domain is DSGVTQTPKHLITATGQRVTLRCSPRSGDLSVYWYQQSLDQGLQFLIQYYNGEERAKGNILERFSAQQFPDLHSELNLSSLELGDSALYFCASSVGDEQFFGPGTRLTVL.

Written as DNA, the CDR3 is TGCGCCAGCAGTATATCGTATGGCACCTACGAGCAGTACTTC. Residues: CASSISYGTYEQYF. The V and J genes are TRBV10-2 and TRBJ2-7; D unclear. The V gene's germline CDR1 is WSHSY and CDR2 SAAADI. The CDR3 totals 14 residues. Trimming left V 5 bases short and J 2 bases short, with 13 bases between.

This sequence joins TRBV7-2 and TRBJ2-1; a possible D gene is TRBD2 (5 bases). V lost 3 bases and J lost 4, with 25 bases in between. The CDR3 is 19 residues long. Germline V gene lookup returns CDR1 SGHTA and CDR2 FQGNSA. The CDR3 sequence: CASSFASRRIRGFYNEQFF. In DNA, the CDR3 is TGTGCCAGCAGCTTTGCCTCCCGGAGGATTCGGGGTTTTTACAATGAGCAGTTCTTC.